One and the same sample provided the 26 T cell receptor beta chains below, sequenced in a study of blood T cell repertoires in COVID-19. Clones were read by immunoSEQ multiplex PCR, and TCRdb kept only the in-frame ones, dropping some. The sample has about 120,000 clones; more than 80% are singletons. Input material: peripheral blood. The receptors come from a man in his 70s with active or convalescent COVID-19.

This clone was counted a few times. V gene TRBV28 combines with J gene TRBJ1-6; D unresolved. The V gene lost 2 bases and the J gene lost 8 bases, with 7 bases spanning the gap. Looked up from germline, CDR1 is MDHEN and CDR2 is SYDVKM. The CDR3 contains 13 residues. CDR3 loop: CASSLIQDSPLHF. For the CDR3, the DNA is TGTGCCAGCAGTTTAATCCAGGATTCACCCCTCCACTTT.

The chain links TRBV5-6 to TRBJ1-1; D uncertain. Germline values: CDR1 SGHDT, CDR2 YYEEEE. CDR3 length: 15 amino acids. The germline V and J ends were trimmed by 6 bases and 4 bases, with 19 bases remaining between them. CDR3 loop: CASTTWRVATTEAFF. The CDR3 coding sequence is TGTGCCAGCACCACTTGGAGGGTTGCTACCACTGAAGCTTTCTTT.

This chain links TRBV6-7 with TRBJ2-7, with TRBD2 matching over 7 bases. TRBV6-7 qualifies as an ORF whose function is uncertain. The V gene end was trimmed by 6 bases and the J gene end by 4 bases; junction bases not matched to a gene: 12. CDR3 length: 15 residues. The CDR3 reads CASSSITCGSYEQYF. The CDR3 bases are TGTGCCAGCAGCTCCATAACCTGCGGGAGTTACGAGCAGTACTTC.

This clone was detected only once. This chain connects TRBV28 to TRBJ2-1; 9 bases map to TRBD2. Trimming at V came to 4 bases and at J to 8 bases, leaving 9 bases not matched to a gene. CDR1 is MDHEN, CDR2 SYDVKM, per germline. The CDR3 has 15 amino acids. As DNA, the CDR3 is TGTGCCAGCAGTTCCTCCGGGACTAGCAGCTATGAGCAGTTCTTC. Amino acid sequence: CASSSSGTSSYEQFF.

This chain joins TRBV19 and TRBJ2-7, with 7 bases identical to TRBD1. CDR1 is LNHDA, CDR2 SQIVND, per germline (reference sequence). V shed 6 bases, J shed 0 bases, and the junction held 5 bases outside the gene matches. This CDR3 contains 14 residues. The CDR3 protein is CASRGTELSYEQYF. In DNA form, the CDR3 reads TGTGCCAGTAGAGGGACAGAGCTCTCCTACGAGCAGTACTTC.

The V gene is TRBV19, the J gene TRBJ2-3; 7 nucleotides match TRBD2. V lost 4 bases, J lost 4 bases, and 5 bases stayed unmatched. In germline, CDR1 is LNHDA, CDR2 SQIVND (reference sequence). This CDR3 region has 14 residues. CDR3 protein: CASSTGTTPDTQYF. CDR3 DNA: TGTGCCAGTAGTACCGGGACTACGCCAGATACGCAGTATTTT. The full variable domain, completed using reference TRBV19 and TRBJ2-3, is DGGITQSPKYLFRKEGQNVTLSCEQNLNHDAMYWYRQDPGQGLRLIYYSQIVNDFQKGDIAEGYSVSREKKESFPLTVTSAQKNPTAFYLCASSTGTTPDTQYFGPGTRLTVL.

This chain joins TRBV6-5 and TRBJ2-7; TRBD2 might be the D (5 bases). The CDR3 is 14 amino acids. Germline V CDR1 and CDR2: MNHEY, SVGAGI. The germline V and J ends were trimmed by 2 bases and 6 bases, with 14 bases remaining between them. The CDR3 spells CASSYTLAAREQYF. CDR3 sequence (DNA): TGTGCCAGCAGTTACACCCTAGCAGCGCGCGAGCAGTACTTC.

The chain links TRBV7-2 to TRBJ2-5, with TRBD1 matching over 9 bases. The CDR3 is made up of 14 amino acids. Per germline, CDR1 SGHTA and CDR2 FQGNSA. V dropped 11 bases and J dropped 2; count of bases not matched to a gene: 9. The CDR3 bases are TGTGCCGGAGAGGGGACAGGGACACAAGAGACCCAGTACTTC. Translated: CAGEGTGTQETQYF. The complete variable domain, with remaining parts taken from reference TRBV7-2 and TRBJ2-5, reads GAGVSQSPSNKVTEKGKDVELRCDPISGHTALYWYRQSLGQGLEFLIYFQGNSAPDKSGLPSDRFSAERTGGSVSTLTIQRTQQEDSAVYLCAGEGTGTQETQYFGPGTRLLVL.

V is TRBV5-8 and J is TRBJ2-1; D perhaps matches TRBD2 (6 bases). Trimming stripped 0 bases from V and 0 bases from J, with 7 bases between. The germline CDR1 and CDR2 sequences are SGHTS and YDEGEE. The CDR3 has 15 amino acids. The DNA of the CDR3 is TGTGCCAGCAGCTTGGGGACTAACTCCTACAATGAGCAGTTCTTC. Protein sequence: CASSLGTNSYNEQFF. The full variable domain, completed using reference TRBV5-8 and TRBJ2-1, is EAGVTQSPTHLIKTRGQQATLRCSPISGHTSVYWYQQALGLGLQFLLWYDEGEERNRGNFPPRFSGRQFPNYSSELNVNALELEDSALYLCASSLGTNSYNEQFFGPGTRLTVL.

V is TRBV28 and J is TRBJ1-2, with D perhaps matching TRBD1 (5 bases). Germline V CDR1 and CDR2: MDHEN, SYDVKM. V lost 1 base and J 2 bases, leaving 11 bases between the germline ends. There are 15 residues in the CDR3. DNA for the CDR3: TGTGCCAGCAGTTTATTTTGGGGCACAAACTATGGCTACACCTTC. Translation: CASSLFWGTNYGYTF.

The chain has TRBV21-1 and TRBJ2-1; the table's TRBD2 call for D was not verified on the DNA. TRBV21-1 represents a pseudogene. The CDR3 consists of 20 residues. The CDR3 DNA is TGTGCCAGCAACCAGTCCGAAGCGGGAGGGCCACGATACAGATACAATGAGCAGTTCTTC. Translation gives CASNQSEAGGPRYRYNEQFF.

This chain joins TRBV18 and TRBJ2-2; TRBD1 is a possible D gene (5 bases). This CDR3 is built from 14 residues. Germline V gene lookup returns CDR1 KGHSH and CDR2 LQKENI. Trimming pared 6 bases from V and 0 bases from J, leaving 8 bases between. The CDR3 nucleotides read TGTGCCAGCTCGCCGACAGCGAACACCGGGGAGCTGTTTTTT. This encodes CASSPTANTGELFF.

The chain combines TRBV27 with TRBJ2-1; 12 bases are shared with TRBD2. CDR1 is MNHEY and CDR2 is SMNVEV in the germline V gene (reference sequence). Trimming took 8 bases from V and 10 from J; bases not matched to a gene: 12. The CDR3 has 15 residues. CDR3 sequence (DNA): TGTGCCAGCTCCCCCTCTAGCGGGAGGGTAGAAGAGCAGTTCTTC. Translated: CASSPSSGRVEEQFF.

The DNA of the CDR3 is TGTGCCAGCAGTACTACAGGGGACAATCAGCCCCAGCATTTT. Protein: CASSTTGDNQPQHF. The rearrangement links TRBV2 to TRBJ1-5; TRBD1 matches 7 bases. The CDR3 runs to 14 residues. Unmatched junction bases numbered 4, after V lost 5 bases and J lost 3 bases. Germline values: CDR1 SNHLY, CDR2 FYNNEI.

The chain has TRBV11-3 and TRBJ2-1; D not resolved. The CDR3 is made up of 13 amino acids. Germline-derived CDR1 and CDR2 are SGHNT and YENEEA. V lost 5 bases to trimming and J lost 3 bases, with 8 bases between them. CDR3 bases: TGTGCCAGCAGCCATCAGCGCTACAATGAGCAGTTCTTC. Translated: CASSHQRYNEQFF.

The chain links TRBV30 to TRBJ2-2; no clear D gene. The CDR3 contains 12 residues. Trimming removed 4 bases from V and 4 bases from J, with 7 bases in between. Germline CDR1 is GTSNPN and CDR2 is SVGIG (reference sequence). The CDR3 protein is CAWIFSTGELFF. The CDR3 region has the DNA TGTGCCTGGATATTTAGCACCGGGGAGCTGTTTTTT.

The rearrangement uses TRBV6-5 and TRBJ1-1, with D unresolved. The germline CDR1 and CDR2 sequences are MNHEY and SVGAGI. The CDR3 runs 13 residues. V lost 8 bases and J 0 bases, leaving 10 bases between the germline ends. CDR3 residues: CASSLGLNTEAFF. The CDR3 DNA reads as TGTGCCAGCTCTTTGGGCTTGAACACTGAAGCTTTCTTT.

This chain uses TRBV28 with TRBJ2-2; maybe TRBD2 (6 bases). Germline loops: CDR1 MDHEN, CDR2 SYDVKM. V lost 5 bases to trimming and J lost 3 bases, with 13 bases between them. This CDR3 is built from 15 residues. In DNA, the CDR3 is TGTGCCAGCAGTACCAGCGGGTTGTACACCGGGGAGCTGTTTTTT. Its translation is CASSTSGLYTGELFF.

The J gene is TRBJ2-7, the V gene TRBV2; a possible D gene is TRBD2 (6 bases). CDR1 SNHLY and CDR2 FYNNEI come from the germline V gene. V lost 8 bases and J lost 2, with 19 bases in between. The CDR3 is 15 residues long. CDR3 sequence reads: CASGGVATNAYEQYF. The CDR3 bases are TGTGCCAGCGGCGGGGTTGCCACCAACGCCTACGAGCAGTACTTC. The entire variable domain, with the rest obtained from reference TRBV2 and TRBJ2-7, is as follows: EPEVTQTPSHQVTQMGQEVILRCVPISNHLYFYWYRQILGQKVEFLVSFYNNEISEKSEIFDDQFSVERPDGSNFTLKIRSTKLEDSAMYFCASGGVATNAYEQYFGPGTRLTVT.

A single count supports this clone. The V gene is TRBV5-5, the J gene TRBJ2-2; 8 nucleotides agree with TRBD2. The germline V gene has CDR1 SGHKS and CDR2 YYEKEE (reference sequence). The ends lost 4 bases at V and 1 base at J; junction bases unmatched: 12. The CDR3 has 18 amino acids. The CDR3: CASSQIRISGVNTGELFF. In DNA form, the CDR3 reads TGTGCCAGCAGCCAAATTCGGATTAGCGGGGTGAACACCGGGGAGCTGTTTTTT.

The chain couples TRBV28 to TRBJ1-1; a possible D gene is TRBD1 (6 bases). This CDR3 contains 18 residues. The V gene's germline CDR1 is MDHEN and CDR2 SYDVKM. Deletions cut 8 bases from V and 1 base from J, with 26 bases between. The CDR3 is CASRPWDTYGQANTEAFF. The CDR3 DNA is TGTGCCAGCCGCCCTTGGGACACTTACGGGCAAGCGAACACTGAAGCTTTCTTT.

This clone was picked up one time. This chain joins TRBV28 and TRBJ1-2, with no clear D. The CDR3 spans 14 residues. Germline V gives CDR1 MDHEN, CDR2 SYDVKM. The V end lost 6 bases, the J end lost 4 bases, and 15 bases lay between the germline ends. The CDR3 DNA reads as TGTGCCAGCAGCCCCGAGGGTGTCGGCTATGGCTACACCTTC. This codes for CASSPEGVGYGYTF.

V gene TRBV19 combines with J gene TRBJ2-1; 8 positions agree with TRBD2. The CDR3 has 15 amino acids. J lost 9 bases, V lost 3 bases, and 10 bases had no gene match. CDR1 and CDR2 (germline): LNHDA, SQIVND (reference sequence). The DNA for the CDR3 is TGTGCCAGTAGTATGAACAGCGGGAGATGGGTTGAGCAGTTCTTC. It encodes CASSMNSGRWVEQFF.

This rearrangement joins TRBV5-1 to TRBJ2-5, with a possible D match to TRBD1 (6 bases). The CDR3 consists of 14 residues. Trimming shortened V by 3 bases and J by 1 base, and 10 bases separated the two germline ends. CDR1 is SGHRS, CDR2 YFSETQ, per germline. CDR3: CASSSGQLQETQYF. The CDR3 DNA follows: TGCGCCAGCAGCTCCGGACAGCTCCAAGAGACCCAGTACTTC.

This chain connects TRBV24-1 to TRBJ2-2; D may be TRBD2 (5 bases). Germline V gives CDR1 KGHDR, CDR2 SFDVKD. The CDR3 loop spans 17 amino acids. V gave up 0 bases and J gave up 0 bases, with 10 bases separating them. The CDR3 loop reads CATSDLIGNANTGELFF. The CDR3 DNA sequence: TGTGCCACCAGTGATTTGATCGGGAATGCGAACACCGGGGAGCTGTTTTTT.

The genes are TRBV5-8 and TRBJ2-1, with 10 nucleotides matching TRBD1. This CDR3 spans 16 amino acids. The V gene's germline CDR1 is SGHTS and CDR2 YDEGEE. Trimming took 0 bases from V and 3 from J; bases not matched to a gene: 3. DNA for the CDR3: TGTGCCAGCAGCTTGGTAGGGACAGGGGTCTACAATGAGCAGTTCTTC. Amino acids: CASSLVGTGVYNEQFF.